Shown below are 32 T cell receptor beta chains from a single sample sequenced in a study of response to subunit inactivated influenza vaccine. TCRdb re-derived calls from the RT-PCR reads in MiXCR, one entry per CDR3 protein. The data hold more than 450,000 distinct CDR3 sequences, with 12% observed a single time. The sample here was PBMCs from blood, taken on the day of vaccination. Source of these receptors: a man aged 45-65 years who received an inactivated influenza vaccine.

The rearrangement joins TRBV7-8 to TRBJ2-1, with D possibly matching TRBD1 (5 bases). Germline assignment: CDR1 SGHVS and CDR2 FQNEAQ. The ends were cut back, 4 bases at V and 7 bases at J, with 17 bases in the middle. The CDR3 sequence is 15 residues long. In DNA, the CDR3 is TGTGCCAGCAGCTCCGCCAGGGTCTGGGCGAATGAGCAGTTCTTC. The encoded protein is CASSSARVWANEQFF.

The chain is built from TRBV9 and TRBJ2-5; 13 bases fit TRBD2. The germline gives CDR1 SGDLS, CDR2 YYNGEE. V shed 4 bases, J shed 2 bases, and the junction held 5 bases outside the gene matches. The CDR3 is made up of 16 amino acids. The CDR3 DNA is TGTGCCAGCAGCCCTCGACTAGCGGGAGGTCAAGAGACCCAGTACTTC. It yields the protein CASSPRLAGGQETQYF.

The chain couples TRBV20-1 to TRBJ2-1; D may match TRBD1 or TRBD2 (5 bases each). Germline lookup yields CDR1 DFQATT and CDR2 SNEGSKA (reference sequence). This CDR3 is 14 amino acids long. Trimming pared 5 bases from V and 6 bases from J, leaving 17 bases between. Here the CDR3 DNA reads TGCAGTGCTCCCCGGGGCCGGGCTCCCAATGAGCAGTTCTTC. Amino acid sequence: CSAPRGRAPNEQFF.

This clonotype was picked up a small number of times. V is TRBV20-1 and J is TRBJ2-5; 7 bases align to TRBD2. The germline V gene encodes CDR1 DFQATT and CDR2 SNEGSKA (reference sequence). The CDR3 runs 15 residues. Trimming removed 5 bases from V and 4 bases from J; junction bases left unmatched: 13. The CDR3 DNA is TGCAGTGCTGGACTTATAGGCGGGGGTCGAGAGACCCAGTACTTC. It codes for CSAGLIGGGRETQYF.

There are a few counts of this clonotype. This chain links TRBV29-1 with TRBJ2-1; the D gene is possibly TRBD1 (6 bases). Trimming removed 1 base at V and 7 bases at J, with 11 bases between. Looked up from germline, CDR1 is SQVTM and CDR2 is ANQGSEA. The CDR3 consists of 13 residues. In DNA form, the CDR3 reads TGCAGCGTTGAAGTTAGTACAGGGAATGAGCAGTTCTTC. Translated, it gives CSVEVSTGNEQFF.

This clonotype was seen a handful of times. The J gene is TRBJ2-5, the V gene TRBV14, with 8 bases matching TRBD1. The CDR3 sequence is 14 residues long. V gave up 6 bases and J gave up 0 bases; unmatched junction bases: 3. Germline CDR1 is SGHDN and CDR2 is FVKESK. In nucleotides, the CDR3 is TGTGCCAGCAGGGGGACAGGACACCAAGAGACCCAGTACTTC. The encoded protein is CASRGTGHQETQYF.

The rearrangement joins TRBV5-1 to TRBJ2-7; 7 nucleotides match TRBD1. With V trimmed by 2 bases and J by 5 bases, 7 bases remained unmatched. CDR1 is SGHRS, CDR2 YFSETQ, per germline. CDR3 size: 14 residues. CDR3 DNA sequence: TGCGCCAGCAGCTTCGCGACAGGGCGGGACGAGCAGTACTTC. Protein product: CASSFATGRDEQYF.

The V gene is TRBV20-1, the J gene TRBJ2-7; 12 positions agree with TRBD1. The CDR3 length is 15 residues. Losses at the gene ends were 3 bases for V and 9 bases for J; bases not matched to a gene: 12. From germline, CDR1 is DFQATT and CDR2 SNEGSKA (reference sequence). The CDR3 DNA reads TGCAGTGCTAGCGAACCGGGACAGGGGGCTTCCCGGCAGTACTTC. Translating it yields CSASEPGQGASRQYF.

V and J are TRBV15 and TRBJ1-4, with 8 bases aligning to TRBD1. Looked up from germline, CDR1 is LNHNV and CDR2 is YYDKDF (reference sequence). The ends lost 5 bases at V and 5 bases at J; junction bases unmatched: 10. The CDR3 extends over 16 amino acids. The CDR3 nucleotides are TGTGCCACCAGCCCTTCAACACGACAGGGGAATGAAAAACTGTTTTTT. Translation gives CATSPSTRQGNEKLFF.

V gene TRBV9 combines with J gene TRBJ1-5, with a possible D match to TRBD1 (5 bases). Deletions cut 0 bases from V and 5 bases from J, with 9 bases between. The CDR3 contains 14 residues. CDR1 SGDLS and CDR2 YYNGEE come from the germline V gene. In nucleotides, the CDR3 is TGTGCCAGCAGCGTAGCCGCGGGGGATCAGCCCCAGCATTTT. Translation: CASSVAAGDQPQHF.

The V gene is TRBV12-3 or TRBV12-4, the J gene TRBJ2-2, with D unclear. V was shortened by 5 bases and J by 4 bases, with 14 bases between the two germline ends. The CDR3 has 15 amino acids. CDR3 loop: CASSPPPRITGELFF. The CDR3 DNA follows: TGTGCCAGCAGTCCCCCCCCAAGAATCACCGGGGAGCTGTTTTTT.

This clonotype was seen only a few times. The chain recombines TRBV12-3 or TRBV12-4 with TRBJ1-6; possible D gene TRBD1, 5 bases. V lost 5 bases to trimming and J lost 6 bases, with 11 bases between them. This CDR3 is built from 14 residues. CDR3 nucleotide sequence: TGTGCCAGCAGTCCAGGGTTAAGTAATTCACCCCTCCACTTT. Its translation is CASSPGLSNSPLHF.

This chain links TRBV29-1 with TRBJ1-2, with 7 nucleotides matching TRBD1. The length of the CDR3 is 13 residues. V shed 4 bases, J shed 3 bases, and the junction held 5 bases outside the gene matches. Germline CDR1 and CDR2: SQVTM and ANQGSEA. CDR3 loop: CSVGQGGHYGYTF. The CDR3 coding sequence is TGCAGCGTTGGACAGGGAGGGCACTATGGCTACACCTTC.

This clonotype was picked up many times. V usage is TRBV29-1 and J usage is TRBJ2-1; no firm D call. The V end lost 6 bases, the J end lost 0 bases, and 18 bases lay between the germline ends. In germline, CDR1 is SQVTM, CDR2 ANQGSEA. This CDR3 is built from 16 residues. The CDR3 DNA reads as TGCAGCGTCGCCGGGTCCCTGAAAAGCTCCTACAATGAGCAGTTCTTC. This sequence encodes CSVAGSLKSSYNEQFF.

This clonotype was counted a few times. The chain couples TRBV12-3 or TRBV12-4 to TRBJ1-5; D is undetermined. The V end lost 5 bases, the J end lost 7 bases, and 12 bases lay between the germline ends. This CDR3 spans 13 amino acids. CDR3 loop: CASSGGVGQPQHF. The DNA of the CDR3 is TGTGCCAGCAGTGGTGGTGTCGGCCAGCCCCAGCATTTT.

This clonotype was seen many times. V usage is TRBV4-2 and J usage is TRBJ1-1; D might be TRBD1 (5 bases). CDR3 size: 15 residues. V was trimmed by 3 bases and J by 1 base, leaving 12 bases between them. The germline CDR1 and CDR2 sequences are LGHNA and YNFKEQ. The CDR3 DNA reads TGTGCCAGCAGCCAGGCGGACATCCAGAACACTGAAGCTTTCTTT. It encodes CASSQADIQNTEAFF.

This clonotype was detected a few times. The CDR3 bases are TGTGCCAGCAGTCCCCCCGGGAGCACAGATACGCAGTATTTT. Translated: CASSPPGSTDTQYF. This chain uses TRBV6-2 or TRBV6-3 with TRBJ2-3; D unclear. Trimming shortened V by 5 bases and J by 0 bases, and 9 bases separated the two germline ends. Germline CDR1 is MNHEY and CDR2 is SVGEGT. CDR3 length equals 14 residues.

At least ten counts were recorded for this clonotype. CDR3 region: CASSLRAGSGNTIYF. The CDR3 nucleotides are TGTGCCAGCAGTCTCAGGGCAGGCTCTGGAAACACCATATATTTT. The chain uses TRBV12-3 or TRBV12-4 and TRBJ1-3; D possibly corresponds to TRBD1 (5 bases). This CDR3 comprises 15 residues. V shed 5 bases and J shed 0 bases, with 11 bases lying between them.

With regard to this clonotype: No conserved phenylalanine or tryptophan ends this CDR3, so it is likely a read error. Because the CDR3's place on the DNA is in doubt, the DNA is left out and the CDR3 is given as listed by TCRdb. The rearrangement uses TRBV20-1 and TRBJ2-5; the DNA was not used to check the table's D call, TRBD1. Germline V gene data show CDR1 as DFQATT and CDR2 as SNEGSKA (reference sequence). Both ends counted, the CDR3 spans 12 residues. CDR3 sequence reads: CSARDLPGHPIL.

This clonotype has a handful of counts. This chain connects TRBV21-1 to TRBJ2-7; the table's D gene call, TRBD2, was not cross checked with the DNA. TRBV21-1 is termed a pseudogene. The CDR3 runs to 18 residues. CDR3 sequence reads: CASSKSSGGGPPLYEQYF. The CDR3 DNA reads TGTGCCAGCAGCAAATCCTCCGGGGGGGGACCACCCCTTTACGAGCAGTACTTC.

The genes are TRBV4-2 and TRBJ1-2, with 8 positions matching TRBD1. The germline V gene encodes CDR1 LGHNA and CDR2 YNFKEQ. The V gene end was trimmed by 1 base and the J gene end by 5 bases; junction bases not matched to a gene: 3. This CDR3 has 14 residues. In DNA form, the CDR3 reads TGTGCCAGCAGCCAAGCGACAGGGGAATATGGCTACACCTTC. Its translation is CASSQATGEYGYTF.

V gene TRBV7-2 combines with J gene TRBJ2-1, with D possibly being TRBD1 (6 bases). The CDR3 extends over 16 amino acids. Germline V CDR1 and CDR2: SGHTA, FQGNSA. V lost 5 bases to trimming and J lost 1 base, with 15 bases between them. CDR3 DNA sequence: TGTGCCAGCAGCCCCAATATAGGGGGATCCTACAATGAGCAGTTCTTC. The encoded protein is CASSPNIGGSYNEQFF.

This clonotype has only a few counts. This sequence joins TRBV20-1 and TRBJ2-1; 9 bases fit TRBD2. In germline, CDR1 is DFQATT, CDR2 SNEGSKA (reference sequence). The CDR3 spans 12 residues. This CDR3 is CRVSGSNNEQFF. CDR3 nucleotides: TGCAGGGTTAGCGGGAGCAACAATGAGCAGTTCTTC.

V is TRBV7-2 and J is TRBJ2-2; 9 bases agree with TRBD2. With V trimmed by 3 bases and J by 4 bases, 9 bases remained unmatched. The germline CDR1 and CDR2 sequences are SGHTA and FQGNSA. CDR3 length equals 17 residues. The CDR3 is CASSFVAGARFTGELFF. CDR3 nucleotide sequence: TGTGCCAGCAGCTTCGTAGCGGGGGCCCGGTTCACCGGGGAGCTGTTTTTT.

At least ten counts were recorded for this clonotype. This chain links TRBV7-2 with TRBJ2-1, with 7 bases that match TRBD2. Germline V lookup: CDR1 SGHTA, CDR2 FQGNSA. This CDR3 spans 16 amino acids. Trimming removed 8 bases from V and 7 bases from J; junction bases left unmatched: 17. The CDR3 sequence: CASRPQVGLAENEQFF. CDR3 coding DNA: TGTGCCAGCCGACCCCAAGTCGGGCTAGCGGAGAATGAGCAGTTCTTC.

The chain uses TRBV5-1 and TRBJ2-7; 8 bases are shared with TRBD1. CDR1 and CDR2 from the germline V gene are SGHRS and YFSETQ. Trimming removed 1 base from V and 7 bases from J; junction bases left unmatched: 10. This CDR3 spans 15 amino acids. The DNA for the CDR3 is TGCGCCAGCAGCTTGTTGGGACAGGCACGGGATGAGCAGTACTTC. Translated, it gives CASSLLGQARDEQYF.

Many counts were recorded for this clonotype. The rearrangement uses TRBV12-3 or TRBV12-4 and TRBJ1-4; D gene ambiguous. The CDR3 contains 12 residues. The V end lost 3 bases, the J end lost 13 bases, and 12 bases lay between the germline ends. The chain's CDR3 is CASSFDAVILFF. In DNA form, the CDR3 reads TGTGCCAGCAGTTTCGACGCCGTTATACTGTTTTTT.

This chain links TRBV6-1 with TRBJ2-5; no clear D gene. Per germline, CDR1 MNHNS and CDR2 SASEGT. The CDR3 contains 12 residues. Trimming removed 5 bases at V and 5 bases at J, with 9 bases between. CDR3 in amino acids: CASSNFWETQYF. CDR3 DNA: TGTGCCAGCAGTAACTTTTGGGAGACCCAGTACTTC.

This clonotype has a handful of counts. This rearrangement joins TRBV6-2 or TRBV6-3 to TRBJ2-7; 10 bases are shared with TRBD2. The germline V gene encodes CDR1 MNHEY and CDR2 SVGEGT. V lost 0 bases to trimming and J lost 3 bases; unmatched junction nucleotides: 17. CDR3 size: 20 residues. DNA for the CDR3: TGTGCCAGCAGTTACTCGATTGGGACTATTGTAGCGGGAGGAAGCTACGAGCAGTACTTC. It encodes CASSYSIGTIVAGGSYEQYF.

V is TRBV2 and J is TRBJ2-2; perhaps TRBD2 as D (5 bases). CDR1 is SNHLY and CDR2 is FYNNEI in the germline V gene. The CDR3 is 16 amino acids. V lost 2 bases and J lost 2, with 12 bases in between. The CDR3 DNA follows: TGTGCCAGCAGTGAAACGCTAGCCGGTAACACCGGGGAGCTGTTTTTT. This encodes CASSETLAGNTGELFF. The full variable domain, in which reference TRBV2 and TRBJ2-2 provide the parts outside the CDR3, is EPEVTQTPSHQVTQMGQEVILRCVPISNHLYFYWYRQILGQKVEFLVSFYNNEISEKSEIFDDQFSVERPDGSNFTLKIRSTKLEDSAMYFCASSETLAGNTGELFFGEGSRLTVL.

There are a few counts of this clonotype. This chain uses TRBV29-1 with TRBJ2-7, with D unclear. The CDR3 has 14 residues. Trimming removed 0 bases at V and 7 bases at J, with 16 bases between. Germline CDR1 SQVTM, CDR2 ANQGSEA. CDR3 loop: CSVEDPAGEMEQYF. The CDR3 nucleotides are TGCAGCGTTGAAGACCCAGCCGGCGAGATGGAGCAGTACTTC.

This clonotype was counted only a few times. The CDR3 DNA follows: TGTGCCAGCAGTACCGGGACAGGGCGCGTCTATGAGCAGTTCTTC. Translation gives CASSTGTGRVYEQFF. The chain joins TRBV12-3 or TRBV12-4 to TRBJ2-1; 9 bases fit TRBD1. CDR3 length: 15 amino acids. The V segment lost 5 bases and the J segment 8 bases; nucleotides outside the gene matches: 10.